One TCR beta chain is described in this entry. The germline gives CDR1 SEHNR, CDR2 FQNEAQ (reference sequence). CDR3 length equals 14 residues. Trimming pared 1 base from V and 2 bases from J, leaving 9 bases between. This sample is drawn from a study of blood T cell repertoires in COVID-19. Turning to the study itself: Samples came from the United States, Italy and Spain, spanning acute and convalescent COVID-19. Nucleic acid was either cDNA or gDNA, and it came from T cells, B-cell-depleted T cells, or PBMCs.

Profiling relied on immunoSEQ multiplex PCR, and the TCRdb table lists in-frame clones only, not all of them. The sample shows roughly 150,000 clones, 85% of them seen only once. J is TRBJ2-7 and V is TRBV7-9; D might be TRBD1 (5 bases). The receptor's source is a man aged 50 to 60 with acute or convalescent COVID-19. The sample was peripheral blood. Here the CDR3 DNA reads TGTGCCAGCAGCTTAGAGATAGGGGCCTACGAGCAGTACTTC. It is translated as CASSLEIGAYEQYF.